These 18 T cell receptor beta chains share one sample of origin, sequenced in a study of T cell repertoires and HLA-DP antigens. Profiled with immunoSEQ multiplex PCR; TCRdb holds only in-frame clones, not every one. The data show roughly 110,000 clones, 80% to 95% seen once. Their antigen targets remain unknown. Sequenced material: CD4+ T cells from PBMCs. These TCRs come from a young woman in good health and CMV-seronegative.

J is TRBJ2-3 and V is TRBV6-7, with D unresolved. TRBV6-7 is treated as an ORF (open reading frame) with a function not yet certain. V was shortened by 0 bases and J by 8 bases, with 15 bases between the two germline ends. The CDR3 contains 15 residues. As DNA, the CDR3 is TGTGCCAGCAGTTACTCGATAGTACTTTTAGGTACGCAGTATTTT. Protein sequence: CASSYSIVLLGTQYF.

Regarding this clone: One end of the junction fails to match germline, which may point to a read error. The V call is TRBV9, the J call TRBJ1-2, with a tentative D call TRBD1 (5 bases). The CDR3 is made up of 14 amino acids. Germline CDR1 is SGDLS and CDR2 is YYNGEE. This CDR3 is CASSSRTGPTGTSF. The CDR3, as DNA: TGTGCCAGCAGCTCCCGGACCGGGCCCACGGGGACTTCTTTC.

This clone was detected once. This sequence joins TRBV7-9 and TRBJ2-7; possible D gene TRBD1, 6 bases. Per germline, CDR1 SEHNR and CDR2 FQNEAQ (reference sequence). The V and J ends lost 5 bases and 7 bases respectively, with 18 bases between them. There are 14 residues in the CDR3. CDR3 sequence reads: CASSTRWGPGEQYF. The CDR3 DNA is TGTGCCAGCAGCACCCGTTGGGGGCCGGGGGAGCAGTACTTC.

This sequence joins TRBV5-6 and TRBJ2-5; D is unclear. The CDR3 has 15 residues. From germline, CDR1 is SGHDT and CDR2 YYEEEE. Trimming pared 2 bases from V and 5 bases from J, leaving 16 bases between. CDR3 sequence reads: CASSFGPRLVETQYF. The CDR3 nucleotides read TGTGCCAGCAGCTTCGGGCCGAGGCTGGTGGAGACCCAGTACTTC. Supplemented by reference TRBV5-6 and TRBJ2-5, the full variable domain reads DAGVTQSPTHLIKTRGQQVTLRCSPKSGHDTVSWYQQALGQGPQFIFQYYEEEERQRGNFPDRFSGHQFPNYSSELNVNALLLGDSALYLCASSFGPRLVETQYFGPGTRLLVL.

The chain employs TRBV7-9 and TRBJ1-4; TRBD1 might be the D (6 bases). CDR1 SEHNR and CDR2 FQNEAQ come from the germline V gene (reference sequence). CDR3 length equals 15 residues. Trimming shortened V by 5 bases and J by 7 bases, and 17 bases separated the two germline ends. The CDR3 sequence is CASSPGQPAVEKLFF. CDR3 nucleotide sequence: TGTGCCAGCAGCCCTGGACAGCCAGCGGTTGAAAAACTGTTTTTT.

The rearrangement joins TRBV9 to TRBJ2-4; 9 bases map to TRBD1. This CDR3 comprises 17 residues. Unmatched junction bases numbered 14, after V lost 3 bases and J lost 7 bases. Germline CDR1 is SGDLS and CDR2 is YYNGEE. The CDR3 DNA follows: TGTGCCAGCAGCGCCGGGGACAGGGCCCATAGCCGGAACATTCAGTACTTC. This sequence encodes CASSAGDRAHSRNIQYF.

The rearrangement uses TRBV19 and TRBJ2-1; 11 bases are a match to TRBD1. V dropped 8 bases and J dropped 7; count of bases not matched to a gene: 7. The CDR3 consists of 14 residues. CDR1 LNHDA and CDR2 SQIVND come from the germline V gene (reference sequence). The CDR3 spells CASVRDRGNNEQFF. CDR3 DNA: TGTGCCAGTGTCCGGGACAGGGGGAATAATGAGCAGTTCTTC.

V is TRBV19 and J is TRBJ2-2, with D perhaps assigned TRBD1 or TRBD2 (6 bases each). Trimming removed 4 bases at V and 5 bases at J, with 26 bases between. The CDR3 length is 19 residues. Looked up from germline, CDR1 is LNHDA and CDR2 is SQIVND (reference sequence). The DNA for the CDR3 is TGTGCCAGTAGTACCCGGAAGTCTTCTTTCGGAGGGGGAACCGGGGAGCTGTTTTTT. It translates to CASSTRKSSFGGGTGELFF. Filled out from reference TRBV19 and TRBJ2-2, the complete variable domain reads DGGITQSPKYLFRKEGQNVTLSCEQNLNHDAMYWYRQDPGQGLRLIYYSQIVNDFQKGDIAEGYSVSREKKESFPLTVTSAQKNPTAFYLCASSTRKSSFGGGTGELFFGEGSRLTVL.

The chain joins TRBV11-2 to TRBJ2-4; 10 bases agree with TRBD1. There are 14 residues in the CDR3. Germline loops: CDR1 SGHAT, CDR2 FQNNGV. The J segment lost 6 bases and the V segment lost 4 bases, leaving 3 bases of the junction unmatched. The CDR3 here is CASSWDRGTNIQYF. CDR3 DNA: TGTGCCAGCAGCTGGGACAGGGGTACAAACATTCAGTACTTC.

This chain connects TRBV2 to TRBJ1-1; 9 nucleotides agree with TRBD1. With 4 bases clipped from V and 3 bases from J, the junction kept 0 bases outside the gene matches. The CDR3 sequence is 13 residues long. Germline CDR1 SNHLY, CDR2 FYNNEI. CDR3 DNA: TGTGCCAGCAGTGGACAGGGGGACACTGAAGCTTTCTTT. It encodes CASSGQGDTEAFF.

The V gene is TRBV5-1, the J gene TRBJ2-3; D is ambiguous. V was clipped by 0 bases and J by 2 bases, with 7 bases between them. Per germline, CDR1 SGHRS and CDR2 YFSETQ. CDR3 length: 14 residues. For the CDR3, the DNA is TGCGCCAGCAGCTTGGTTGCTTTCACAGATACGCAGTATTTT. Translating gives CASSLVAFTDTQYF.

The CDR3 here is CASSTAGHSYEQYF. CDR3 nucleotides: TGTGCCAGCAGCACAGCGGGACACTCCTACGAGCAGTACTTC. The V and J genes are TRBV7-3 and TRBJ2-7; D is possibly TRBD2 (7 bases). Trimming pared 5 bases from V and 0 bases from J, leaving 11 bases between. Germline V gene sequence: CDR1 SGHTA, CDR2 FQGTGA. The CDR3 totals 14 residues.

The gene calls are TRBV5-1 and TRBJ2-3, with TRBD2 matching 13 bases. This CDR3 is built from 15 residues. Trimming cost V 3 bases and J 5 bases; bases outside gene matches: 3. Germline loops: CDR1 SGHRS, CDR2 YFSETQ. The DNA for the CDR3 is TGCGCCAGCAGCTCGGGACTAGCGGGGCGAGATACGCAGTATTTT. It translates to CASSSGLAGRDTQYF.

This clone was observed a single time. V gene TRBV18 combines with J gene TRBJ2-7; D is uncertain. In germline, CDR1 is KGHSH, CDR2 LQKENI. V was cut by 4 bases and J by 0 bases, with 10 bases left in between. CDR3 size: 14 residues. The CDR3 DNA reads TGTGCCAGCTCACTTCGGGCTTACTCCTACGAGCAGTACTTC. Protein sequence: CASSLRAYSYEQYF.

V and J are TRBV4-2 and TRBJ1-6; D is perhaps TRBD1 (5 bases). The CDR3 is 17 residues long. V was pared by 3 bases and J by 10 bases, with 22 bases between. The germline V gene encodes CDR1 LGHNA and CDR2 YNFKEQ. The CDR3 DNA sequence: TGTGCCAGCAGCCAGGAACCCGGGGGGGGGTTAGGGTCACCCCTCCACTTT. Encoded protein: CASSQEPGGGLGSPLHF.

The genes are TRBV6-5 and TRBJ2-5, with TRBD2 matching 12 bases. Germline-derived CDR1 and CDR2 are MNHEY and SVGAGI. This CDR3 is 16 amino acids long. The V segment lost 0 bases and the J segment 6 bases; nucleotides outside the gene matches: 5. DNA for the CDR3: TGTGCCAGCAGTTACTCGAGGCTAGCGGGAGGGCAGACCCAGTACTTC. Protein: CASSYSRLAGGQTQYF.

With respect to this clone: One end of the junction fails to match germline, which may point to a read error. The V gene is TRBV7-7, the J gene TRBJ1-3, with no clear D. CDR3 length equals 18 residues. Germline V CDR1 and CDR2: SSHAT, FNYEAQ (reference sequence). The CDR3 loop reads CASSLATSPSSSGNTIYF. The CDR3 DNA is TGTGCTAGCAGCTTAGCGACCTCCCCGTCGAGCTCTGGAAACACCATATATTTT. Supplemented by reference TRBV7-7 and TRBJ1-3, the full variable domain reads GAGVSQSPRYKVTKRGQDVTLRCDPISSHATLYWYQQALGQGPEFLTYFNYEAQPDKSGLPSDRFSAERPEGSISTLTIQRTEQRDSAMYRCASSLATSPSSSGNTIYFGEGSWLTVV.

This clone has only a few counts. The chain links TRBV4-2 to TRBJ1-3; no clear D. The ends were cut back, 0 bases at V and 3 bases at J, with 9 bases in the middle. The CDR3 sequence is 15 residues long. The germline gives CDR1 LGHNA, CDR2 YNFKEQ. The CDR3 nucleotides read TGTGCCAGCAGCCAAGATCGGGGAGGTGGAAACACCATATATTTT. Amino acids: CASSQDRGGGNTIYF.